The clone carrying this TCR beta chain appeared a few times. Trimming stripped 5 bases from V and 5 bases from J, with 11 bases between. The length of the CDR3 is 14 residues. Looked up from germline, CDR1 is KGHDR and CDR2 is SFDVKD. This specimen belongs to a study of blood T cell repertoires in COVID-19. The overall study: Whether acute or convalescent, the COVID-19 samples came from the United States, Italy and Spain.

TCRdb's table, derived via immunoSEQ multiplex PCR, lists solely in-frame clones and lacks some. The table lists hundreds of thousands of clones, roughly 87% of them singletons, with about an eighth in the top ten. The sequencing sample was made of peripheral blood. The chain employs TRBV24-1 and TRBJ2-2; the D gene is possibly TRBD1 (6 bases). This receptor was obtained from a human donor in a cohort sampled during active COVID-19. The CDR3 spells CATSARTATGELFF. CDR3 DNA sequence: TGTGCCACCAGTGCTAGGACAGCTACCGGGGAGCTGTTTTTT.